A selection of T cell receptor beta chains follows, all from one sample in a study of PD-1 blockade in classical Hodgkin lymphoma. Measured with immunoSEQ multiplex PCR; TCRdb has only the in-frame clones, and not every one. Of 60,000 or so clones listed, roughly nine tenths are singletons. The material was peripheral blood mononuclear cells (PBMCs), obtained at baseline. The receptor set was obtained from a human donor with classical Hodgkin lymphoma. CDR3s include the opening cysteine and the closing phenylalanine or tryptophan. Each record gives: CDR3 DNA, CDR3 protein, V gene, D gene, J gene, clone size. D genes are given only for firm matches. Clone size, where shown, is once, few, many, or a class for clones that have expanded.

CDR3 DNA: TGTGCCAGCAGCCAAGGTCCGACAGGGGCGAACACAGATACGCAGTATTTT; CDR3 protein: CASSQGPTGANTDTQYF; V gene: TRBV4-2; D gene: TRBD1; J gene: TRBJ2-3; clone size: -
CDR3 DNA: TGTGCCAGCAGTTTAACAGGGGGCACAGGGACCCAGTACTTC; CDR3 protein: CASSLTGGTGTQYF; V gene: TRBV27; D gene: TRBD1; J gene: TRBJ2-5; clone size: -
CDR3 DNA: TGTGCCAGCAGCTTGGACAGGTCAGAAGAGACCCAGTACTTC; CDR3 protein: CASSLDRSEETQYF; V gene: TRBV5-4; D gene: -; J gene: TRBJ2-5; clone size: -
CDR3 DNA: TGCGCCAGCAGTCAGGGTTCTTTGGGGGCCAACGTCCTGACTTTC; CDR3 protein: CASSQGSLGANVLTF; V gene: TRBV5-1; D gene: -; J gene: TRBJ2-6; clone size: -
CDR3 DNA: TGCGCCAGCAGCTTGGGTGGATATGGCTACACCTTC; CDR3 protein: CASSLGGYGYTF; V gene: TRBV5-1; D gene: -; J gene: TRBJ1-2; clone size: -
CDR3 DNA: TGTGCCAGCAGTCCCCGACAGGGGGCTGATTCACCCCTCCACTTT; CDR3 protein: CASSPRQGADSPLHF; V gene: TRBV28; D gene: TRBD1; J gene: TRBJ1-6; clone size: few
CDR3 DNA: TGTGCCAGCAGCTTGGGAGGGGGCTCCACTGAAGCTTTCTTT; CDR3 protein: CASSLGGGSTEAFF; V gene: TRBV5-4; D gene: TRBD1; J gene: TRBJ1-1; clone size: -
CDR3 DNA: TGTGCCAGCAGCTTAGAGGTTGACACTGAAGCTTTCTTT; CDR3 protein: CASSLEVDTEAFF; V gene: TRBV11-3; D gene: -; J gene: TRBJ1-1; clone size: few
CDR3 DNA: TGTGCCAGCAGCCCGGGGACGGGGGCGAAGGCAAACACCATATATTTT; CDR3 protein: CASSPGTGAKANTIYF; V gene: TRBV7-6; D gene: -; J gene: TRBJ1-3; clone size: -
CDR3 DNA: TGTGCCAGCTCCCCGAGGGGGACTACTGTCGGTGAGCAGTTCTTC; CDR3 protein: CASSPRGTTVGEQFF; V gene: TRBV18; D gene: -; J gene: TRBJ2-1; clone size: -
CDR3 DNA: TGTGCCAGCAGCTTGCTGACAGGGCGGAATCAGCCCCAGCATTTT; CDR3 protein: CASSLLTGRNQPQHF; V gene: TRBV5-5; D gene: TRBD1; J gene: TRBJ1-5; clone size: -
CDR3 DNA: TGTGCCAGCAGCCTGGGACAGGGGCCGCCGTTCTCGGCTTTCTTT; CDR3 protein: CASSLGQGPPFSAFF; V gene: TRBV5-4; D gene: TRBD1; J gene: TRBJ1-1; clone size: -
CDR3 DNA: TGTGCCAGCAGTGATTCGTGGGAGACAAGCACAGATACGCAGTATTTT; CDR3 protein: CASSDSWETSTDTQYF; V gene: TRBV6-4; D gene: -; J gene: TRBJ2-3; clone size: once
CDR3 DNA: TGTGCCAGCAGTTTCATCCTGACTAGCGGGAGGGTAGATACGCAGTATTTT; CDR3 protein: CASSFILTSGRVDTQYF; V gene: TRBV27; D gene: TRBD2; J gene: TRBJ2-3; clone size: -
CDR3 DNA: TGTGCCAGCAGTTTATCGAACAGAGCCTACGAGCAGTACTTC; CDR3 protein: CASSLSNRAYEQYF; V gene: TRBV27; D gene: -; J gene: TRBJ2-7; clone size: -
CDR3 DNA: TGCGCCAGCAGTCACCGTTTCGGGACTAGCGGGAGGTATAGGGCGAGAGATACGCAGTATTTT; CDR3 protein: CASSHRFGTSGRYRARDTQYF; V gene: TRBV23-1; D gene: TRBD2; J gene: TRBJ2-3; clone size: -
CDR3 DNA: TGTGCCAGCTCCGGGATTACGGGGGTCTACGAGCAGTACTTC; CDR3 protein: CASSGITGVYEQYF; V gene: TRBV18; D gene: -; J gene: TRBJ2-7; clone size: -
CDR3 DNA: TGTGCCAGCAGCTTGCCGGTGGAAGAGACCCAGTACTTC; CDR3 protein: CASSLPVEETQYF; V gene: TRBV11-2; D gene: -; J gene: TRBJ2-5; clone size: -
CDR3 DNA: TGTGCCAGCAGCCTACAGGGGGCTCAGAACACTGAAGCTTTCTTT; CDR3 protein: CASSLQGAQNTEAFF; V gene: TRBV11-1; D gene: TRBD1; J gene: TRBJ1-1; clone size: -
CDR3 DNA: TGTGCCAGCAGCTTAGCCGTGTCCCCTAGGAGCTACGAGACCCAGTACTTC; CDR3 protein: CASSLAVSPRSYETQYF; V gene: TRBV7-9; D gene: -; J gene: TRBJ2-5; clone size: -
CDR3 DNA: TGTGCCAGCAGTCCACCCCGAGGCTCTGGGGCCAACGTCCTGACTTTC; CDR3 protein: CASSPPRGSGANVLTF; V gene: TRBV7-3; D gene: -; J gene: TRBJ2-6; clone size: -
CDR3 DNA: TGTGCCAGTAGTAGACAGGTTGCCGGAGAGACCCAGTACTTC; CDR3 protein: CASSRQVAGETQYF; V gene: TRBV19; D gene: -; J gene: TRBJ2-5; clone size: -
CDR3 DNA: TGTGCCACCAGCAGGGGACTAGATGGGAGCACAGATACGCAGTATTTT; CDR3 protein: CATSRGLDGSTDTQYF; V gene: TRBV15; D gene: TRBD2; J gene: TRBJ2-3; clone size: -
CDR3 DNA: TGTGCCAGCGGACGACTTCGGGCGTACGAGCAGTACTTC; CDR3 protein: CASGRLRAYEQYF; V gene: TRBV2; D gene: -; J gene: TRBJ2-7; clone size: -
CDR3 DNA: TGTGCCAGCAGCTCGCGACGAGGCGGTCTGCCCCTCCACTTT; CDR3 protein: CASSSRRGGLPLHF; V gene: TRBV9; D gene: -; J gene: TRBJ1-6; clone size: -
CDR3 DNA: TGTGCCACCAGCAGAGATTCCCCCATCCAGGGCAGGCCGTACTTC; CDR3 protein: CATSRDSPIQGRPYF; V gene: TRBV15; D gene: -; J gene: TRBJ2-7; clone size: -
CDR3 DNA: TGTGCCAGCAGCAAACGGACGTACCAAGAGACCCAGTACTTC; CDR3 protein: CASSKRTYQETQYF; V gene: TRBV7-2; D gene: -; J gene: TRBJ2-5; clone size: -
CDR3 DNA: TGTGCCAGCAGTACCGGGACCGCGGGGACAGATACGCAGTATTTT; CDR3 protein: CASSTGTAGTDTQYF; V gene: TRBV6-6; D gene: -; J gene: TRBJ2-3; clone size: -
CDR3 DNA: TGTGCCAGCAGTCCCTCGAGGGGTATCCATGAGCAGTTCTTC; CDR3 protein: CASSPSRGIHEQFF; V gene: TRBV2; D gene: -; J gene: TRBJ2-1; clone size: -
CDR3 DNA: TGTGCCAGCTCACCAGGGACAGGAGATAATTCACCCCTCCACTTT; CDR3 protein: CASSPGTGDNSPLHF; V gene: TRBV18; D gene: TRBD1; J gene: TRBJ1-6; clone size: -
CDR3 DNA: TGTGCTAGTGGTCCCTCGACAGGGGGTCAGCCCCAGCATTTT; CDR3 protein: CASGPSTGGQPQHF; V gene: TRBV12-5; D gene: TRBD1; J gene: TRBJ1-5; clone size: few
CDR3 DNA: TGTGCCAGCAGTTTAAGGGACAGGGTTGAAGATACGCAGTATTTT; CDR3 protein: CASSLRDRVEDTQYF; V gene: TRBV27; D gene: TRBD1; J gene: TRBJ2-3; clone size: -
CDR3 DNA: TGTGCCAGTAGCGGACCTGGGGCCAACGTCCTGACTTTC; CDR3 protein: CASSGPGANVLTF; V gene: TRBV19; D gene: -; J gene: TRBJ2-6; clone size: -
CDR3 DNA: TGTGCCAGCAGCCCCCTCCCCGGACTAGCGGGGAGAAGCTCCTACAATGAGCAGTTCTTC; CDR3 protein: CASSPLPGLAGRSSYNEQFF; V gene: TRBV5-4; D gene: TRBD2; J gene: TRBJ2-1; clone size: -
CDR3 DNA: TGTGCCAGCAGTTACTCGGGGACGGGTACCTACGAGCAGTACTTC; CDR3 protein: CASSYSGTGTYEQYF; V gene: TRBV6-5; D gene: -; J gene: TRBJ2-7; clone size: -
CDR3 DNA: TGTGCCAGTAGTATAGGCGCTGCGGAGACCCAGTACTTC; CDR3 protein: CASSIGAAETQYF; V gene: TRBV19; D gene: -; J gene: TRBJ2-5; clone size: -
CDR3 DNA: TGTGCCAGCAGTTTTTCACAGGAGCGATACACAGATACGCAGTATTTT; CDR3 protein: CASSFSQERYTDTQYF; V gene: TRBV28; D gene: -; J gene: TRBJ2-3; clone size: -
CDR3 DNA: TGTGCCAGCAGCCAGAGGACTAGCGGGGCGAATGAGCAGTTCTTC; CDR3 protein: CASSQRTSGANEQFF; V gene: TRBV6-6; D gene: TRBD2; J gene: TRBJ2-1; clone size: -
CDR3 DNA: TGTGCCAGCAGCTACGGAACGCTTTATGCCTACACCTTC; CDR3 protein: CASSYGTLYAYTF; V gene: TRBV7-2; D gene: -; J gene: TRBJ1-2; clone size: -
CDR3 DNA: TGTGCCAGCAGCTTAGTTCGATCCCCCTACAATGAGCAGTTCTTC; CDR3 protein: CASSLVRSPYNEQFF; V gene: TRBV7-2; D gene: -; J gene: TRBJ2-1; clone size: few
CDR3 DNA: TGTGCCAGCAGTTTATACGGGACAGCTTTCTACGAGCAGTACTTC; CDR3 protein: CASSLYGTAFYEQYF; V gene: TRBV27; D gene: TRBD1; J gene: TRBJ2-7; clone size: -
CDR3 DNA: TGTGCCAGCAGCCAAAAGTTGACAGGGATGGGAGAGACTGAAGCTTTCTTT; CDR3 protein: CASSQKLTGMGETEAFF; V gene: TRBV11-1; D gene: TRBD1; J gene: TRBJ1-1; clone size: -
CDR3 DNA: TGTGCCAGCTCACCGTCTGCTGAGAGGGGACAAACCCCCTTT; CDR3 protein: CASSPSAERGQTPF; V gene: TRBV18; D gene: -; J gene: TRBJ1-1; clone size: -
CDR3 DNA: TGTGCCAGCAGCTTAGAAGGGTTGCGACACACAGATACGCAGTATTTT; CDR3 protein: CASSLEGLRHTDTQYF; V gene: TRBV13; D gene: -; J gene: TRBJ2-3; clone size: -
CDR3 DNA: TGCGCCAGCAGCTTGATTACTCTTTTAGCGGGGGGGTACAATGAGCAGTTCTTC; CDR3 protein: CASSLITLLAGGYNEQFF; V gene: TRBV5-1; D gene: TRBD2; J gene: TRBJ2-1; clone size: -
CDR3 DNA: TGTGCCAGCGTCGACCAGAGCACCGGGGAGCTGTTTTTT; CDR3 protein: CASVDQSTGELFF; V gene: TRBV7-7; D gene: -; J gene: TRBJ2-2; clone size: -
CDR3 DNA: TGTGCCAGCAGTTTAATGGAGGGGGTAGCCTACGAGCAGTACTTC; CDR3 protein: CASSLMEGVAYEQYF; V gene: TRBV28; D gene: -; J gene: TRBJ2-7; clone size: few
CDR3 DNA: TGTGCCAGCAGTTTATCAGGGATGACAGGAGCCGTCTATGGCTACACCTTC; CDR3 protein: CASSLSGMTGAVYGYTF; V gene: TRBV27; D gene: -; J gene: TRBJ1-2; clone size: -
CDR3 DNA: TGTGCCAGTATAAGGGACCCTTATTGGGGCAATCAGCCCCAGCATTTT; CDR3 protein: CASIRDPYWGNQPQHF; V gene: TRBV19; D gene: -; J gene: TRBJ1-5; clone size: -
CDR3 DNA: TGTGCCAGCAGCGTAGACGCCAACGATCAGCCCCAGCATTTT; CDR3 protein: CASSVDANDQPQHF; V gene: TRBV9; D gene: -; J gene: TRBJ1-5; clone size: -
CDR3 DNA: TGTGCCAGCAGCCCCGGGACTAGCGGGCAGGGTGAGCAGTTCTTC; CDR3 protein: CASSPGTSGQGEQFF; V gene: TRBV5-5; D gene: TRBD2; J gene: TRBJ2-1; clone size: -
CDR3 DNA: TGTGCCAGCAGTGATCGGACGGGTCGGGAGTACTTC; CDR3 protein: CASSDRTGREYF; V gene: TRBV6-1; D gene: -; J gene: TRBJ2-7; clone size: -
CDR3 DNA: TGTGCCAGCAGTTCCCGACGGGACTCCAAGAGCTCCTACAATGAGCAGTTCTTC; CDR3 protein: CASSSRRDSKSSYNEQFF; V gene: TRBV27; D gene: -; J gene: TRBJ2-1; clone size: once
CDR3 DNA: TGTGCCATCCGTGGGACATACAACACCGGGGAGCTGTTTTTT; CDR3 protein: CAIRGTYNTGELFF; V gene: TRBV10-3; D gene: -; J gene: TRBJ2-2; clone size: -
CDR3 DNA: TGTGCCAGCAGTTTATGGGGACAGGGGGTAGGAAACATTCAGTACTTC; CDR3 protein: CASSLWGQGVGNIQYF; V gene: TRBV28; D gene: TRBD1; J gene: TRBJ2-4; clone size: -
CDR3 DNA: TGCGCCAGCAGCTTGAGGGACAGCACAGATACGCAGTATTTT; CDR3 protein: CASSLRDSTDTQYF; V gene: TRBV5-1; D gene: -; J gene: TRBJ2-3; clone size: -